Below, 14 T cell receptor beta chains from the same sample are listed, as sequenced in a study of cytomegalovirus exposure and HLA in healthy donors. Both 60 Vbeta primers and 13 Jbeta primers went into the PCR. This table comes from immunoSEQ multiplex PCR, and its TCRdb copy is limited to in-frame clones, with some not included. The sample consists of 150,000 or so clones, approximately 80% of them appearing once. Sequenced material: PBMCs. All receptors come from a female donor in good health and CMV-seronegative.

This rearrangement joins TRBV7-2 to TRBJ1-2; D perhaps matches TRBD1 (6 bases). This CDR3 has 17 amino acids. V was shortened by 0 bases and J by 2 bases, with 16 bases between the two germline ends. Germline loops: CDR1 SGHTA, CDR2 FQGNSA. The CDR3 reads CASSLAPPQGGNYGYTF. In DNA, the CDR3 is TGTGCCAGCAGCTTAGCGCCTCCACAGGGAGGGAACTATGGCTACACCTTC.

V gene TRBV27 combines with J gene TRBJ1-1; 7 bases map to TRBD1. The V gene end was trimmed by 3 bases and the J gene end by 10 bases; junction bases not matched to a gene: 5. Germline V gene lookup returns CDR1 MNHEY and CDR2 SMNVEV (reference sequence). The CDR3 spans 12 residues. CDR3 nucleotides: TGTGCCAGCAGTTTCGTGACAGGGCCAGCTTTCTTT. This translates into CASSFVTGPAFF.

This clone showed up just once. The chain couples TRBV4-3 to TRBJ2-3; the D is unclear. CDR1 and CDR2 from the germline V gene are LGHNA and YSLEER. V shed 0 bases and J shed 0 bases, with 13 bases lying between them. The CDR3 runs to 17 residues. CDR3 in amino acids: CASSQDASEPSTDTQYF. CDR3 sequence (DNA): TGCGCCAGCAGCCAAGACGCAAGCGAACCTAGCACAGATACGCAGTATTTT.

This chain uses TRBV4-2 with TRBJ2-3, with D tentatively TRBD2 (5 bases). Germline-derived CDR1 and CDR2 are LGHNA and YNFKEQ. Deletions cut 1 base from V and 4 bases from J, with 6 bases between. The CDR3 covers 13 residues. Here the CDR3 reads CASSQARADTQYF. In DNA, the CDR3 is TGTGCCAGCAGCCAAGCGCGGGCAGATACGCAGTATTTT.

This clone was detected only once. This chain connects TRBV18 to TRBJ2-7; 9 nucleotides align to TRBD1. Germline V CDR1 and CDR2: KGHSH, LQKENI. The V and J ends lost 5 bases and 5 bases, in that order; junction bases with no gene match: 4. The CDR3 spans 13 residues. CDR3: CASSSGTGNEQYF. The CDR3 DNA follows: TGTGCCAGCTCATCCGGGACAGGGAACGAGCAGTACTTC.

The chain combines TRBV7-2 with TRBJ1-5; weak D call: TRBD1 (5 bases). The CDR3 consists of 16 residues. The ends were cut back, 0 bases at V and 0 bases at J, with 9 bases in the middle. Germline CDR1 SGHTA, CDR2 FQGNSA. Written as DNA, the CDR3 is TGTGCCAGCAGCTTAGCGGACAAATTTAGCAATCAGCCCCAGCATTTT. It yields the protein CASSLADKFSNQPQHF.

The chain joins TRBV27 to TRBJ2-5, with D tentatively TRBD2 (7 bases). Germline V gives CDR1 MNHEY, CDR2 SMNVEV (reference sequence). Trimming shortened V by 6 bases and J by 1 base, and 12 bases separated the two germline ends. The CDR3 is made up of 14 amino acids. The CDR3 reads CASRRRGAQETQYF. For the CDR3, the DNA is TGTGCCAGCAGACGCCGGGGGGCCCAAGAGACCCAGTACTTC.

This chain connects TRBV18 to TRBJ2-5; D perhaps matches TRBD1 (5 bases). The CDR3 has 16 residues. Germline lookup yields CDR1 KGHSH and CDR2 LQKENI. V gave up 2 bases and J gave up 2 bases, with 15 bases separating them. Here the CDR3 DNA reads TGTGCCAGCTCACCAGGACAATCGGCGCCACAAGAGACCCAGTACTTC. Translating it yields CASSPGQSAPQETQYF.

The chain carries TRBV6-6 and TRBJ2-7; no reliable D call. Germline CDR1 reads MNHNY; CDR2 reads SVGAGI (reference sequence). CDR3 length: 13 residues. The V end lost 3 bases, the J end lost 4 bases, and 10 bases lay between the germline ends. CDR3: CASSYGLRYEQYF. CDR3 in DNA: TGTGCCAGCAGTTATGGGTTGCGGTACGAGCAGTACTTC.

This sequence joins TRBV7-2 and TRBJ2-5; a possible D gene is TRBD2 (6 bases). Germline V CDR1 and CDR2: SGHTA, FQGNSA. The germline V and J ends were trimmed by 5 bases and 7 bases, with 14 bases remaining between them. This CDR3 comprises 13 residues. CDR3 sequence reads: CASSPAGPGTQYF. In DNA, the CDR3 is TGTGCCAGCAGCCCAGCGGGCCCAGGGACCCAGTACTTC.

The rearrangement links TRBV4-1 to TRBJ2-1; 9 nucleotides line up with TRBD1. The V segment lost 4 bases and the J segment 3 bases; nucleotides outside the gene matches: 10. There are 17 residues in the CDR3. Germline loops: CDR1 MGHRA, CDR2 YSYEKL. The CDR3: CASSPGQGMGLYNEQFF. For the CDR3, the DNA is TGCGCCAGCAGCCCGGGACAGGGCATGGGACTCTACAATGAGCAGTTCTTC.

The DNA of the CDR3 is TGCAGCGTTGAAAAGACGGGGAACACTGAAGCTTTCTTT. This gives the protein CSVEKTGNTEAFF. The rearrangement joins TRBV29-1 to TRBJ1-1; no definite D call. V lost 2 bases and J lost 1, with 8 bases in between. Germline-derived CDR1 and CDR2 are SQVTM and ANQGSEA. The CDR3 sequence is 13 residues long.

The chain combines TRBV5-5 with TRBJ1-4; D is perhaps TRBD1 (5 bases). Looked up from germline, CDR1 is SGHKS and CDR2 is YYEKEE (reference sequence). Trimming pared 1 base from V and 4 bases from J, leaving 8 bases between. The CDR3 totals 14 residues. The CDR3, as DNA: TGTGCCAGCAGCTTGCGCCAGGGTAATGAAAAACTGTTTTTT. Protein sequence: CASSLRQGNEKLFF.

The rearrangement uses TRBV6-5 and TRBJ2-1, with a possible D match to TRBD2 (5 bases). Trimming removed 6 bases from V and 9 bases from J, with 12 bases in between. This CDR3 is built from 12 residues. Germline loops: CDR1 MNHEY, CDR2 SVGAGI. The CDR3 is CASRSLRAEQFF. DNA for the CDR3: TGTGCCAGCAGGAGCCTGAGGGCTGAGCAGTTCTTC.